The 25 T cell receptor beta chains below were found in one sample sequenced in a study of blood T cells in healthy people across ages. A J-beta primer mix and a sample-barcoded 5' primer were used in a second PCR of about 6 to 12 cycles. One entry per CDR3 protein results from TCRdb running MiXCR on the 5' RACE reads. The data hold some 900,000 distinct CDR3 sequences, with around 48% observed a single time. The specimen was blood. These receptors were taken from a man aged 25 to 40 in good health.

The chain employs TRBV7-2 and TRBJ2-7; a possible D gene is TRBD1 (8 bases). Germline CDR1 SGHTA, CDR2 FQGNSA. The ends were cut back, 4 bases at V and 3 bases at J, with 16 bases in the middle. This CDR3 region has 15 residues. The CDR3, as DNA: TGTGCCAGCAGCTCCTACAGGGGGGGAAACTACGAGCAGTACTTC. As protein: CASSSYRGGNYEQYF.

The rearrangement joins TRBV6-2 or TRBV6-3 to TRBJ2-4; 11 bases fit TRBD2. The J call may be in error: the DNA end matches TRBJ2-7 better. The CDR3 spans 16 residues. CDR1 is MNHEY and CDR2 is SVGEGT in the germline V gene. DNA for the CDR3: TGTGCCAGCAGTTACTTAGCCGGGACTAGCGGTTACGAGCAGTACTTC. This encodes CASSYLAGTSGYEQYF.

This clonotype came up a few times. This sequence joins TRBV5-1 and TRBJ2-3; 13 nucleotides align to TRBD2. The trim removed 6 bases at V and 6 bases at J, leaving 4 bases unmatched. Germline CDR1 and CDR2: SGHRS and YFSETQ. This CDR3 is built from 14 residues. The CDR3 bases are TGCGCCAGCACCGGACTAGCGGGGGTCGATACGCAGTATTTT. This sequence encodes CASTGLAGVDTQYF.

The CDR3 region has the DNA TGTGCCGGGTCTCTGGGGTCTAGCGGGGCGGATACGCAGTATTTT. This encodes CAGSLGSSGADTQYF. The rearrangement joins TRBV2 to TRBJ2-3, with 9 bases identical to TRBD2. V lost 11 bases and J lost 6; bases outside the gene matches: 15. The germline CDR1 and CDR2 sequences are SNHLY and FYNNEI. This CDR3 region has 15 residues.

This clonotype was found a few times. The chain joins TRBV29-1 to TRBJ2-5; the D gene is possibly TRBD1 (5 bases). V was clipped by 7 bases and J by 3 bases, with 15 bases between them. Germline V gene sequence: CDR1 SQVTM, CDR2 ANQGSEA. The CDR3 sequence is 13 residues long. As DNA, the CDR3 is TGCAGCGCCGGACATACCCCAAAAGAGACCCAGTACTTC. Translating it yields CSAGHTPKETQYF.

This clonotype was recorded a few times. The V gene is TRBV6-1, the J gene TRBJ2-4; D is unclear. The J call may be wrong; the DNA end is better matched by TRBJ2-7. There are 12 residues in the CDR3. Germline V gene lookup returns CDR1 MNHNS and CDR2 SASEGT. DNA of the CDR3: TGTGCCAGCAGTGAAGCGGGGTTCGAGCAGTACTTC. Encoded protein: CASSEAGFEQYF.

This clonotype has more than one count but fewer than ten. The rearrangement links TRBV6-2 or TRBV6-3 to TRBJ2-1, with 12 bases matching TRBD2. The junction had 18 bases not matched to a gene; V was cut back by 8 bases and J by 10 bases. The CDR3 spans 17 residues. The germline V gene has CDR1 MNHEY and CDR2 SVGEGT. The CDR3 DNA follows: TGTGCCAGCCGCTCCTTCCACCTAGCGGGGGGGCCTGGAGAGCAGTTCTTC. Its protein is CASRSFHLAGGPGEQFF.

Written as DNA, the CDR3 is TGTGCCAGCAGTCCCTTAAACTCCTACGAGCAGTACTTC. As protein: CASSPLNSYEQYF. The rearrangement uses TRBV28 and TRBJ2-7; no clear D. V gave up 5 bases and J gave up 0 bases, with 8 bases separating them. Germline-derived CDR1 and CDR2 are MDHEN and SYDVKM. This CDR3 contains 13 residues.

The CDR3 region has the DNA TGCAGTTCCCGCCAGTCCGTGGTCTACGGGACTAGCGCATACAATGAGCAGTTCTTC. It translates to CSSRQSVVYGTSAYNEQFF. The chain links TRBV20-1 to TRBJ2-1; 10 bases fit TRBD2. The V and J ends lost 8 bases and 4 bases, in that order; junction bases with no gene match: 23. The germline V gene has CDR1 DFQATT and CDR2 SNEGSKA (reference sequence). The CDR3 sequence is 19 residues long.

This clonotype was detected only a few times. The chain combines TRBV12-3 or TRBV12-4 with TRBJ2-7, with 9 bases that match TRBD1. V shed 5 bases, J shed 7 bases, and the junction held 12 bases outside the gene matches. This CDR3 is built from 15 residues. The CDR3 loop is CASSPEGQGIWEQYF. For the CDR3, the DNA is TGTGCCAGCAGTCCAGAAGGACAGGGGATCTGGGAGCAGTACTTC.

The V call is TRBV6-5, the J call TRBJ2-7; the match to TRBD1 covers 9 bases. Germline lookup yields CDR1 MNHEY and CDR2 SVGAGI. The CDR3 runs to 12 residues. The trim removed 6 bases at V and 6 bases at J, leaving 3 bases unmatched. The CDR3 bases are TGTGCCAGCAGGACGACAGGGGGCGAGCAGTACTTC. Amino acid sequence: CASRTTGGEQYF.

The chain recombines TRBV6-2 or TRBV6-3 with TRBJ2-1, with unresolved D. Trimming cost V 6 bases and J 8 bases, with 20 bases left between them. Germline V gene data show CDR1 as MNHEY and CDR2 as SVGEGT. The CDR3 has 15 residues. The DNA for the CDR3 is TGTGCCAGCAGACCAACAAGTTGGACGTTCGATGAGCAGTTCTTC. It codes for CASRPTSWTFDEQFF.

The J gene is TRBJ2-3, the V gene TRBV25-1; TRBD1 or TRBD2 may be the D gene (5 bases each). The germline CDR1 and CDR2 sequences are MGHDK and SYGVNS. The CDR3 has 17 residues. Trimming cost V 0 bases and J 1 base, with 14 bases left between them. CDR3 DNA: TGTGCCAGCAGTGAATACACGGGGACCCGGGGCACAGATACGCAGTATTTT. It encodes CASSEYTGTRGTDTQYF.

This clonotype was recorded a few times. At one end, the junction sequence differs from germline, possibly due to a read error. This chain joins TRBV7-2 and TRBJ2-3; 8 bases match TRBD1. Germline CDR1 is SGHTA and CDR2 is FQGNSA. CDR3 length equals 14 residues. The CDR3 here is CASSSDRGADTQYF. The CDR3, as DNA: TGTGCTAGCAGCTCTGACAGGGGAGCCGATACGCAGTATTTT.

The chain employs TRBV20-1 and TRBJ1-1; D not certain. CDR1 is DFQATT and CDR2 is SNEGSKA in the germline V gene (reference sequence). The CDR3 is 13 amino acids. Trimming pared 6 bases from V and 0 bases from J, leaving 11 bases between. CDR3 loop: CSARRTVNTEAFF. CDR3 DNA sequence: TGCAGTGCGCGGAGGACGGTGAACACTGAAGCTTTCTTT.

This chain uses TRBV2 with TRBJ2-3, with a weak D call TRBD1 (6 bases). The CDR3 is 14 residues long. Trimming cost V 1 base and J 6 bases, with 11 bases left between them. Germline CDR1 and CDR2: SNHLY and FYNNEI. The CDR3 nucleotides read TGTGCCAGCAGTGAAGGATCCCAGGGGGATACGCAGTATTTT. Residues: CASSEGSQGDTQYF.

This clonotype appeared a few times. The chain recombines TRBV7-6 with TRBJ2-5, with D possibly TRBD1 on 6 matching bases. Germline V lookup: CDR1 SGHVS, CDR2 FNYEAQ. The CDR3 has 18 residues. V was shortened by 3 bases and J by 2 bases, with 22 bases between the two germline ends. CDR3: CASSFTGTSGPNQETQYF. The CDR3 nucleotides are TGTGCCAGCAGCTTTACAGGGACCTCGGGCCCCAATCAAGAGACCCAGTACTTC.

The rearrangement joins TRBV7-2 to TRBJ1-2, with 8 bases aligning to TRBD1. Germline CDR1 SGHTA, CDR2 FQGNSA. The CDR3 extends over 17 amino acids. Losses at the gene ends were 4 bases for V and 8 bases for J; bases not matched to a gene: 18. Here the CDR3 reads CASSYGGSGQGLGGYTF. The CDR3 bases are TGTGCCAGCAGCTACGGTGGATCCGGACAGGGCCTTGGGGGCTACACCTTC.

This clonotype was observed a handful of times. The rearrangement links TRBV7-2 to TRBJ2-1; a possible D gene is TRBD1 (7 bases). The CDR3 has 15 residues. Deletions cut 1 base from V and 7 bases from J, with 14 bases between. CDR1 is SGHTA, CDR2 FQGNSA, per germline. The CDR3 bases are TGTGCCAGCAGCTTAGTCGGAGGGGGCGGGAATGAGCAGTTCTTC. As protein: CASSLVGGGGNEQFF.

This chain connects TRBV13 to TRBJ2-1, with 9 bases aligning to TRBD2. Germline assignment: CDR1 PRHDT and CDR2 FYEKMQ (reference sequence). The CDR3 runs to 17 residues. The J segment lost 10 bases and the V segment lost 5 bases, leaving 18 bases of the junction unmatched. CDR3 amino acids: CASSISPGTSAGGEQFF. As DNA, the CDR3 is TGTGCCAGCAGCATCTCTCCGGGTACTAGCGCGGGGGGGGAGCAGTTCTTC. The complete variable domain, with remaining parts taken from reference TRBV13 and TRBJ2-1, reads AAGVIQSPRHLIKEKRETATLKCYPIPRHDTVYWYQQGPGQDPQFLISFYEKMQSDKGSIPDRFSAQQFSDYHSELNMSSLELGDSALYFCASSISPGTSAGGEQFFGPGTRLTVL.

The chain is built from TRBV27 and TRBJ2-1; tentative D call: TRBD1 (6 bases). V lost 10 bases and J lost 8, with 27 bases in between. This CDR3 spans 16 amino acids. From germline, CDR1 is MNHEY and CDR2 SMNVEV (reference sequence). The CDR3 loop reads CATQPLGAQRGYEQFF. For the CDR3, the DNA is TGTGCCACCCAACCTCTGGGGGCCCAAAGGGGCTATGAGCAGTTCTTC.

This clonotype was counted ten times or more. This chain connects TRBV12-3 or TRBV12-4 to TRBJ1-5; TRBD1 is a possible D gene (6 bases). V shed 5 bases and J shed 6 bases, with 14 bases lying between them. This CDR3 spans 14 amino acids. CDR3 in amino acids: CASSTDSYSQPQHF. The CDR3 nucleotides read TGTGCCAGCAGTACGGACAGCTATAGTCAGCCCCAGCATTTT.

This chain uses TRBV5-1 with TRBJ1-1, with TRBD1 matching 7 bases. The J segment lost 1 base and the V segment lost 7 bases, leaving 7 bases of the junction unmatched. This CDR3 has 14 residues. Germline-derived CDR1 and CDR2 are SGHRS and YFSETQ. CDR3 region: CASDPGQTNTEAFF. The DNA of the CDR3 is TGCGCCAGCGACCCGGGACAGACGAACACTGAAGCTTTCTTT.

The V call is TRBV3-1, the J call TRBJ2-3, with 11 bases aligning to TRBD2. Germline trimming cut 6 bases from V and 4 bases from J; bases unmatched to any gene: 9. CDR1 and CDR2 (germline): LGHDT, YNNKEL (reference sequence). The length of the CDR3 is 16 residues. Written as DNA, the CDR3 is TGTGCCAGCAGGTATAGCGGGGGGGCTAGAGCAGATACGCAGTATTTT. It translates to CASRYSGGARADTQYF.

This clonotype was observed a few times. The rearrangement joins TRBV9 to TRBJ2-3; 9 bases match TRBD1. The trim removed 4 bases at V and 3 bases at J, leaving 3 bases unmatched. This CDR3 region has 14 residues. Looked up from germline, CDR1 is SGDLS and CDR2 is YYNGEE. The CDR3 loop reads CASSSQGATDTQYF. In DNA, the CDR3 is TGTGCCAGCAGCTCACAGGGGGCAACAGATACGCAGTATTTT.